The rows below give T cell receptor beta chains drawn from one sample of a study of shared clonotypes between healthy human individuals. TCRdb's table, derived via immunoSEQ multiplex PCR, lists solely in-frame clones and lacks some. The sample gives about 2.2 million clones, under 95% of which show up once; around 1.7% is in the top ten. Input material: naive CD8+ T cells from PBMCs. Receptors were obtained from a man aged 18 to 30 in good health. Some clones in this sample may be carry-over from other donors' samples. Each CDR3 is given with its conserved first and last residue. The order of the fields is CDR3 protein, CDR3 DNA, CDR3 length, J gene, V gene, D gene, clone size. The D gene is left open where the match is weak. Clone size appears in some rows only: once, few, many, or a class for an expanded clone.

CASSPYGGGTTDSGANVLTF,TGTGCCAGCAGCCCGTACGGCGGGGGCACGACTGACTCTGGGGCCAACGTCCTGACTTTC,20,TRBJ2-6,TRBV14,NA,NA
CASSPGAGGPYEQYF,TGTGCCAGCAGCCCAGGAGCGGGAGGGCCTTACGAGCAGTACTTC,15,TRBJ2-7,TRBV4-2,TRBD2,NA
CASSLRESLYNEQFF,TGTGCCAGCAGCCTACGGGAGTCGCTCTACAATGAGCAGTTCTTC,15,TRBJ2-1,TRBV11-3,NA,NA
CASSLADPFSTNSPLHF,TGTGCCAGCAGCTTGGCCGACCCCTTCTCGACGAATTCACCCCTCCACTTT,17,TRBJ1-6,TRBV5-6,NA,NA
CASSRRVDGQETQYF,TGTGCCAGCAGTCGCAGGGTGGATGGGCAAGAGACCCAGTACTTC,15,TRBJ2-5,TRBV28,NA,few
CASSLVSLGATDTQYF,TGCGCCAGCAGCTTGGTATCTCTAGGGGCCACAGATACGCAGTATTTT,16,TRBJ2-3,TRBV5-1,NA,NA
CASSLGPYGDRGFNEQFF,TGTGCCAGCAGCTTAGGTCCTTATGGGGACAGGGGGTTCAATGAGCAGTTCTTC,18,TRBJ2-1,TRBV7-9,TRBD1,once
CASSFAGNTEAFF,TGTGCCAGCAGCTTCGCCGGGAACACTGAAGCTTTCTTT,13,TRBJ1-1,TRBV13,NA,NA
CASSPSTTGGHEQYF,TGTGCCAGCAGCCCGTCGACGACCGGGGGGCACGAGCAGTACTTC,15,TRBJ2-7,TRBV7-6,NA,NA
CASSPTKSGTIYF,TGTGCCAGCAGCCCTACCAAAAGTGGCACCATATATTTT,13,TRBJ1-3,TRBV14,NA,once
CASSVVQPLGPGANVLTF,TGTGCCAGCAGCGTAGTACAGCCTCTAGGCCCTGGGGCCAACGTCCTGACTTTC,18,TRBJ2-6,TRBV9,NA,NA
CASRTGAAKEHEKLFF,TGTGCCAGCAGGACTGGGGCGGCTAAGGAGCATGAAAAACTGTTTTTT,16,TRBJ1-4,TRBV27,NA,NA
CASRRGSPSENEQFF,TGTGCCAGCAGAAGAGGGTCTCCTAGCGAAAATGAGCAGTTCTTC,15,TRBJ2-1,TRBV7-9,NA,NA
CASSRASRPSDTQYF,TGTGCCAGTAGTCGAGCGTCGCGGCCATCGGATACGCAGTATTTT,15,TRBJ2-3,TRBV19,NA,NA
CASSYIQDLPSEQYF,TGTGCCAGCAGTTACATACAGGACCTCCCTAGCGAGCAGTACTTC,15,TRBJ2-7,TRBV6-6,NA,NA
CASSLKGQAQYF,TGTGCCAGCAGCTTAAAGGGTCAGGCCCAGTACTTC,12,TRBJ2-5,TRBV13,NA,NA
CASSLGGVAMYEQYF,TGTGCCAGCAGCTTAGGAGGAGTAGCCATGTACGAGCAGTACTTC,15,TRBJ2-7,TRBV7-2,NA,NA
CASSQDAENTEAFF,TGCGCCAGCAGCCAAGACGCTGAGAACACTGAAGCTTTCTTT,14,TRBJ1-1,TRBV4-1,NA,NA
CASSAGTGWYEQYF,TGCGCCAGCAGCGCCGGGACAGGTTGGTACGAGCAGTACTTC,14,TRBJ2-7,TRBV5-1,TRBD1,NA
CASSLVGYTGELFF,TGTGCCAGCAGCTTAGTAGGGTACACCGGGGAGCTGTTTTTT,14,TRBJ2-2,TRBV11-2,NA,NA
CASSLGRAASSYEQYF,TGTGCCAGCAGCTTAGGTCGAGCTGCCAGCTCCTACGAGCAGTACTTC,16,TRBJ2-7,TRBV7-9,NA,NA
CAWSKDRGSSYEQYF,TGTGCCTGGAGTAAGGACAGGGGCAGCTCCTACGAGCAGTACTTC,15,TRBJ2-7,TRBV30,TRBD1,NA
CASGGGGTEAFF,TGTGCCAGCGGTGGGGGGGGCACTGAAGCTTTCTTT,12,TRBJ1-1,TRBV7-9,NA,NA
CASSRSGAEAFF,TGTGCCAGCAGCCGATCCGGAGCTGAAGCTTTCTTT,12,TRBJ1-1,TRBV28,NA,NA
CASSYDRVGFYEQYF,TGTGCCAGCAGTTACGATCGTGTGGGCTTCTACGAGCAGTACTTC,15,TRBJ2-7,TRBV6-5,NA,NA
CASSFVGSYNEQFF,TGTGCCAGCAGTTTTGTTGGTTCCTACAATGAGCAGTTCTTC,14,TRBJ2-1,TRBV28,NA,NA
CASSYNWGNTEAFF,TGTGCCAGCAGCTACAATTGGGGCAACACTGAAGCTTTCTTT,14,TRBJ1-1,TRBV27,NA,NA
CASSLVPGHRTSTDTQYF,TGCGCCAGCAGCTTGGTCCCTGGACACCGAACTAGCACAGATACGCAGTATTTT,18,TRBJ2-3,TRBV5-1,NA,NA
CASSQRDRAGELFF,TGCGCCAGCAGCCAGAGGGACAGGGCCGGCGAACTGTTTTTT,14,TRBJ1-4,TRBV4-1,TRBD1,NA
CASSEYPPRASGANVLTF,TGTGCCAGCAGTGAATATCCCCCCCGCGCTTCTGGGGCCAACGTCCTGACTTTC,18,TRBJ2-6,TRBV25-1,NA,NA
CASSLSGARNTEAFF,TGTGCCAGCAGTTTATCAGGGGCTAGGAACACTGAAGCTTTCTTT,15,TRBJ1-1,TRBV28,NA,few
CASSAGTTDEQFF,TGTGCCAGCAGTGCGGGAACGACGGATGAGCAGTTCTTC,13,TRBJ2-1,TRBV25-1,NA,NA
CASSVYDRVGDTQYF,TGTGCCAGCAGCGTGTACGACAGGGTCGGCGATACGCAGTATTTT,15,TRBJ2-3,TRBV9,TRBD1,NA
CSVIAGGVYEQYF,TGCAGCGTTATAGCGGGAGGGGTCTACGAGCAGTACTTC,13,TRBJ2-7,TRBV29-1,TRBD2,NA
CATSSLNTEAFF,TGTGCCACCAGCAGTCTGAACACTGAAGCTTTCTTT,12,TRBJ1-1,TRBV15,NA,NA
CASSYRETTNEKLFF,TGCGCCAGCAGCTACAGGGAAACAACTAATGAAAAACTGTTTTTT,15,TRBJ1-4,TRBV4-1,NA,NA
CASSVGADTSYEQYF,TGTGCCAGCAGCGTAGGTGCTGATACCTCCTACGAGCAGTACTTC,15,TRBJ2-7,TRBV9,NA,NA
CASSIATGGLKLFF,TGTGCCAGTAGTATTGCGACCGGAGGGTTAAAACTGTTTTTT,14,TRBJ1-4,TRBV19,NA,NA
CASGDEQYF,TGTGCCAGCGGCGACGAGCAGTACTTC,9,TRBJ2-7,TRBV9,NA,NA
CAWSNHGLAANNEQFF,TGTGCCTGGAGTAATCATGGGTTAGCGGCTAACAATGAGCAGTTCTTC,16,TRBJ2-1,TRBV30,NA,NA
CASSITFTREQYF,TGTGCCAGTAGTATCACTTTTACCCGCGAGCAGTACTTC,13,TRBJ2-7,TRBV19,NA,NA
CASSPGTSGSEQFF,TGTGCCAGCAGTCCGGGGACTAGCGGGAGTGAGCAGTTCTTC,14,TRBJ2-1,TRBV28,TRBD2,NA